This T cell receptor (beta chain) was obtained from a study of cytomegalovirus exposure and HLA in healthy donors. Whole-study context: Assignment to the Caucasian-associated ancestry cluster applied to around 82% of the roughly 420 genotyped donors.

Germline CDR1 reads MNHEY; CDR2 reads SVGAGI. This CDR3 comprises 13 residues. PCR amplification relied on 60 Vbeta primers (plus 13 Jbeta primers). Repertoires were generated with immunoSEQ multiplex PCR, while TCRdb's copy carries only in-frame clones and drops some. Of 150,000 or so clones detected, approximately 82% appear once; the ten largest clones hold around 6.6%. This clone was observed a few times. The receptor comes from a man aged 50-60 years in good health and CMV-seropositive. Sequencing used PBMCs. The chain recombines TRBV6-5 with TRBJ2-5; perhaps TRBD1 as D (5 bases). The J call is doubtful: the DNA matches TRBJ2-7 better. CDR3 sequence (DNA): TGTGCCAGCAGTTACTCCAGGGAACGCGAGCAGTACTTC. The encoded protein is CASSYSREREQYF.